These 23 T cell receptor beta chains were all obtained from the same sample, sequenced in a study of metastatic and nonmetastatic thyroid tumors. Not a single patient had been given any form of treatment at any point before undergoing thyroid surgery. TCRdb reprocessed the PCR reads using MiXCR. This repertoire shows under 20,000 clones, 34% found once; its top ten account for more than 15%. The sample consisted of tumor tissue. The receptors stem from a female donor with papillary thyroid cancer or a benign thyroid nodule (not recorded which). Some clones in this sample may be carry-over from other donors' samples.

The rearrangement joins TRBV11-2 to TRBJ2-7; TRBD2 matches at 7 bases. With 5 bases clipped from V and 1 base from J, the junction kept 11 bases outside the gene matches. CDR1 and CDR2 (germline): SGHAT, FQNNGV. The CDR3 runs to 16 residues. The DNA for the CDR3 is TGTGCCAGCAGCCCTCAGAGCGGGAAGGTTTCCTACGAGCAGTACTTC. It codes for CASSPQSGKVSYEQYF.

The chain combines TRBV6-1 with TRBJ1-2, with D unclear. The ends were cut back, 4 bases at V and 2 bases at J, with 5 bases in the middle. The CDR3 runs to 12 residues. CDR1 is MNHNS and CDR2 is SASEGT in the germline V gene. The CDR3 spells CASSASNYGYTF. As DNA, the CDR3 is TGTGCCAGCAGTGCGAGCAACTATGGCTACACCTTC.

The chain joins TRBV11-2 to TRBJ2-2, with a possible D match to TRBD2 (6 bases). The CDR3 is made up of 16 amino acids. Germline CDR1 and CDR2: SGHAT and FQNNGV. The V end lost 4 bases, the J end lost 0 bases, and 12 bases lay between the germline ends. CDR3 loop: CASSSLRGANTGELFF. For the CDR3, the DNA is TGTGCCAGCAGCTCTTTGCGCGGGGCGAACACCGGGGAGCTGTTTTTT.

Concerning this clone: The germline gene is not matched at one end of the junction; a read error may be the cause. CDR3 nucleotides: TGCAGTGCTAGAGATTTGATGGAGACTAGTGGGAGCAATGAGCAGGTATTC. Amino acid sequence: CSARDLMETSGSNEQVF. This chain uses TRBV20-1 with TRBJ2-1; a weak D match, TRBD2 (6 bases). Germline CDR1 reads DFQATT; CDR2 reads SNEGSKA (reference sequence). The CDR3 totals 17 residues.

This clone was picked up a small number of times. The chain joins TRBV28 to TRBJ2-5; D possibly uses TRBD1 or TRBD2 (5 bases each). Germline V gives CDR1 MDHEN, CDR2 SYDVKM. Trimming stripped 4 bases from V and 5 bases from J, with 17 bases between. The CDR3 totals 15 residues. CDR3 nucleotides: TGTGCCAGCAGTTCAACCCTGGGGGAGTGGGAGACCCAGTACTTC. Translating gives CASSSTLGEWETQYF.

This clone was recorded at least ten times. Possible read error: a much larger clone is one base away. This chain uses TRBV11-2 with TRBJ1-2; a weak D match, TRBD1 (6 bases). CDR1 is SGHAT, CDR2 FQNNGV, per germline. The CDR3 totals 13 residues. CDR3 in DNA: TGTGCCAGCAGTCATGGGGGGGCAGTTGGCTACGCCTTC. Protein product: CASSHGGAVGYAF.

V gene TRBV6-2 or TRBV6-3 combines with J gene TRBJ2-7; TRBD1 matches 9 bases. After removal of 8 bases from V and 0 bases from J, the junction contained 8 bases not matched to a gene. Germline CDR1 MNHEY, CDR2 SVGEGT. This CDR3 is 15 amino acids long. The CDR3 bases are TGTGCCAGCGGAAAAGACAGGGGGGGCTCCTACGAGCAGTACTTC. Amino acids: CASGKDRGGSYEQYF.

This clone has at least ten counts. The rearrangement links TRBV20-1 to TRBJ2-3; 8 bases are a match to TRBD2. From germline, CDR1 is DFQATT and CDR2 SNEGSKA (reference sequence). The V and J ends lost 0 bases and 3 bases, in that order; junction bases with no gene match: 5. This CDR3 is built from 15 residues. For the CDR3, the DNA is TGCAGTGCTAGAGAAGCGGGAGACGGGACAGATACGCAGTATTTT. Its translation is CSAREAGDGTDTQYF.

This clone was found a few times. V and J are TRBV6-5 and TRBJ2-2; D remains ambiguous. Germline V lookup: CDR1 MNHEY, CDR2 SVGAGI. CDR3 length: 15 amino acids. With 0 bases removed from V and 6 bases from J, the gap between germline ends came to 11 bases. The CDR3 DNA is TGTGCCAGCAGTTACTCGCGTTCCCCCTCCGGGGAGCTGTTTTTT. As protein: CASSYSRSPSGELFF.

This rearrangement joins TRBV5-1 to TRBJ2-7; D is possibly TRBD1 or TRBD2 (7 bases each). The CDR3 runs to 14 residues. V dropped 5 bases and J dropped 4 bases, with 16 bases sitting between them. CDR1 is SGHRS, CDR2 YFSETQ, per germline. The CDR3 DNA reads as TGCGCCAGCAGTACTAGCGCAGGGGGTTACGAGCAGTACTTC. Translation: CASSTSAGGYEQYF.

The chain links TRBV2 to TRBJ2-3; D gene ambiguous. In germline, CDR1 is SNHLY, CDR2 FYNNEI. Trimming left V 7 bases short and J 2 bases short, with 7 bases between. The CDR3 is made up of 12 amino acids. The CDR3 region is CASNKNTDTQYF. CDR3 DNA sequence: TGTGCCAGCAATAAAAACACAGATACGCAGTATTTT. Combining the CDR3 with reference TRBV2 and TRBJ2-3 gives the whole variable domain EPEVTQTPSHQVTQMGQEVILRCVPISNHLYFYWYRQILGQKVEFLVSFYNNEISEKSEIFDDQFSVERPDGSNFTLKIRSTKLEDSAMYFCASNKNTDTQYFGPGTRLTVL.

By sample fraction, this clone is medium-sized. The V and J genes are TRBV11-3 and TRBJ2-3; TRBD2 matches 11 bases. V shed 5 bases, J shed 1 base, and the junction held 5 bases outside the gene matches. The CDR3 sequence is 16 residues long. Germline V gene sequence: CDR1 SGHNT, CDR2 YENEEA. As DNA, the CDR3 is TGTGCCAGCAGCACACTAGCGGGAGAGGGCACAGATACGCAGTATTTT. It codes for CASSTLAGEGTDTQYF.

The rearrangement joins TRBV20-1 to TRBJ2-7; 7 bases fit TRBD1. This CDR3 is 11 amino acids long. CDR1 and CDR2 from the germline V gene are DFQATT and SNEGSKA (reference sequence). Germline trimming cut 6 bases from V and 6 bases from J; bases unmatched to any gene: 5. The CDR3 here is CSARDSTEQYF. CDR3 bases: TGCAGTGCCCGGGACAGCACCGAGCAGTACTTC.

A few counts support this clone. The rearrangement links TRBV6-1 to TRBJ1-1, with a weak D call TRBD1 (6 bases). This CDR3 is built from 12 residues. Germline V gene lookup returns CDR1 MNHNS and CDR2 SASEGT. Trimming cost V 5 bases and J 3 bases, with 7 bases left between them. CDR3 protein: CASSHRDTEAFF. The CDR3 bases are TGTGCCAGCAGTCACAGGGACACTGAAGCTTTCTTT.

The rearrangement joins TRBV9 to TRBJ2-2; D may be TRBD2 (6 bases). V shed 4 bases and J shed 7 bases, with 20 bases lying between them. The CDR3 runs 16 residues. CDR1 is SGDLS, CDR2 YYNGEE, per germline. For the CDR3, the DNA is TGTGCCAGCAGCCCCAGGGTTCAGGGAGGAATCGGGGAGCTGTTTTTT. It translates to CASSPRVQGGIGELFF.

The sample holds many counts of this clone. Other DNA sequences in this sample translate to the same CDR3. The chain employs TRBV7-9 and TRBJ1-4, with 8 positions matching TRBD1. In germline, CDR1 is SEHNR, CDR2 FQNEAQ (reference sequence). After removal of 8 bases from V and 7 bases from J, the junction contained 6 bases not matched to a gene. The CDR3 covers 13 residues. The CDR3 reads CASGTGGGEKLFF. The CDR3 bases are TGTGCCAGCGGAACAGGGGGAGGTGAAAAACTGTTTTTT.

This clone showed up just a few times. V and J are TRBV28 and TRBJ2-5, with TRBD2 matching over 10 bases. The CDR3 covers 13 residues. With V trimmed by 8 bases and J by 7 bases, 7 bases remained unmatched. The V gene's germline CDR1 is MDHEN and CDR2 SYDVKM. In DNA form, the CDR3 reads TGTGCCAGCGGAGCGGGAGGGGCGCCGACCCAGTACTTC. Protein product: CASGAGGAPTQYF. Full variable domain (remainder filled in from reference TRBV28 and TRBJ2-5): DVKVTQSSRYLVKRTGEKVFLECVQDMDHENMFWYRQDPGLGLRLIYFSYDVKMKEKGDIPEGYSVSREKKERFSLILESASTNQTSMYLCASGAGGAPTQYFGPGTRLLVL.

The chain combines TRBV20-1 with TRBJ2-7, with TRBD2 as a possible D gene (5 bases). In germline, CDR1 is DFQATT, CDR2 SNEGSKA (reference sequence). The length of the CDR3 is 14 residues. With 6 bases removed from V and 3 bases from J, the gap between germline ends came to 18 bases. DNA for the CDR3: TGCAGTGCGTCCAACTCAGGCGGGTTCTACGAGCAGTACTTC. Translated: CSASNSGGFYEQYF.

V and J are TRBV7-9 and TRBJ2-2; 8 bases agree with TRBD2. The CDR3 is made up of 15 amino acids. CDR1 SEHNR and CDR2 FQNEAQ come from the germline V gene (reference sequence). The ends lost 3 bases at V and 1 base at J; junction bases unmatched: 1. This CDR3 reads CASSFSGMNTGELFF. The CDR3 DNA follows: TGTGCCAGCAGCTTTAGCGGGATGAACACCGGGGAGCTGTTTTTT.

The chain combines TRBV28 with TRBJ2-7; 9 nucleotides match TRBD2. The V and J ends lost 5 bases and 5 bases, in that order; junction bases with no gene match: 7. CDR1 and CDR2 (germline): MDHEN, SYDVKM. The CDR3 is 14 amino acids. The CDR3 is CASSDKVAGDEQYF. The CDR3 nucleotides read TGTGCCAGCAGTGACAAAGTAGCGGGAGACGAGCAGTACTTC.

This clone was observed a handful of times. The V gene is TRBV7-2, the J gene TRBJ2-1; no reliable D call. V lost 2 bases to trimming and J lost 10 bases, with 12 bases between them. The CDR3 length is 13 residues. Looked up from germline, CDR1 is SGHTA and CDR2 is FQGNSA. The CDR3 nucleotides read TGTGCCAGCAGCTTATTTCTAGTCACCGAGCAGTTCTTC. Protein sequence: CASSLFLVTEQFF.

This chain links TRBV7-2 with TRBJ2-1; 8 nucleotides match TRBD1. The junction had 6 bases not matched to a gene; V was cut back by 1 base and J by 7 bases. This CDR3 contains 15 residues. CDR1 and CDR2 from the germline V gene are SGHTA and FQGNSA. CDR3 residues: CASSLGTGKQNEQFF. Written as DNA, the CDR3 is TGTGCCAGCAGCTTAGGGACAGGGAAACAGAATGAGCAGTTCTTC.

In its sample, this clone was seen a few times. This chain links TRBV11-2 with TRBJ1-2; D is undetermined. Trimming took 6 bases from V and 0 from J, leaving 8 bases between them. CDR1 is SGHAT and CDR2 is FQNNGV in the germline V gene. The CDR3 has 13 residues. The CDR3 region has the DNA TGTGCCAGCAGTCGGATAGCTAACTATGGCTACACCTTC. Protein product: CASSRIANYGYTF.